This TCR beta chain was sequenced for a study of graft-versus-host responses after intestinal transplantation. Using immunoSEQ multiplex PCR, the repertoire was profiled, and TCRdb retains in-frame clones only, with some absent. Of over 45,000 clones listed, more than 80% are singletons. On this clone itself: Its cognate antigen is unknown. Sequence at one end of the junction differs from germline and may be a read error.

This CDR3 contains 15 residues. The germline V gene has CDR1 SGDLS and CDR2 YYNGEE. This receptor was obtained from a human donor who was the organ donor for an intestinal transplant. Here the sequenced sample was unstimulated CD4+ T cells sorted from spleen or lymph node cells, taken before transplant. The genes are TRBV9 and TRBJ2-3; perhaps TRBD1 as D (6 bases). The CDR3 spells CTSSKGERATDTQYF. The DNA for the CDR3 is TGTACCAGCAGTAAGGGGGAACGCGCCACAGATACGCAGTATTTT.